This passage covers 29 T cell receptor beta chains from one sample sequenced in a study of quantifying T cell responses using KT2 cells. In the study overall: RNA was reverse transcribed with TCR alpha and beta constant-region primers.

Each cDNA got a UMI-containing oligo ligated at its 3' end. The first PCR ran roughly 4 cycles with an equimolar RC1.1 and RC1.2 beta primer mix. From the UMI-ligation and nested PCR reads, TCRdb called clonotypes with MiXCR, one entry per CDR3 protein. The sample holds tens of thousands of distinct CDR3 sequences, over 9% seen once. Sequenced sample: PBMCs spiked with cells of the T cell clone KT2. Every receptor here comes from a human donor.

This clonotype was seen many times. This chain uses TRBV30 with TRBJ2-1; a possible D gene is TRBD2 (6 bases). V lost 3 bases and J lost 4, with 16 bases in between. Germline values: CDR1 GTSNPN, CDR2 SVGIG (reference sequence). CDR3 size: 15 residues. CDR3 DNA: TGTGCCTGGAGCCCTGGGCTAGCGAGGTACAATGAGCAGTTCTTC. Protein sequence: CAWSPGLARYNEQFF.

This clonotype was counted between two and nine times. This chain uses TRBV6-2 or TRBV6-3 with TRBJ1-6; 8 bases agree with TRBD1. The V and J ends lost 2 bases and 7 bases, in that order; junction bases with no gene match: 4. CDR1 MNHEY and CDR2 SVGEGT come from the germline V gene. The CDR3 covers 15 residues. The CDR3 nucleotides read TGTGCCAGCAGTTACGGGACAGGAAACAATTCACCCCTCCACTTT. It specifies CASSYGTGNNSPLHF.

This sequence joins TRBV7-3 and TRBJ2-5; 9 bases line up with TRBD2. The CDR3 is made up of 15 amino acids. Germline-derived CDR1 and CDR2 are SGHTA and FQGTGA. With V trimmed by 5 bases and J by 2 bases, 6 bases remained unmatched. As DNA, the CDR3 is TGTGCCAGCAGCCTAAGCGGGGGGACACAAGAGACCCAGTACTTC. Translation gives CASSLSGGTQETQYF.

This clonotype was detected only a few times. V usage is TRBV7-9 and J usage is TRBJ2-1; perhaps TRBD2 as D (6 bases). Germline V gene data show CDR1 as SEHNR and CDR2 as FQNEAQ (reference sequence). V was shortened by 8 bases and J by 5 bases, with 16 bases between the two germline ends. The CDR3 totals 14 residues. CDR3 coding DNA: TGTGCCAGCGGATCCGGGGGAGCTAACAATGAGCAGTTCTTC. This encodes CASGSGGANNEQFF.

This clonotype was seen a few times. V and J are TRBV27 and TRBJ2-1; D is uncertain. There are 13 residues in the CDR3. The germline gives CDR1 MNHEY, CDR2 SMNVEV (reference sequence). V was clipped by 2 bases and J by 4 bases, with 6 bases between them. CDR3 sequence: CASSLRGYNEQFF. The CDR3 coding sequence is TGTGCCAGCAGTTTACGCGGTTACAATGAGCAGTTCTTC.

This clonotype was recorded at least ten times. The chain uses TRBV12-3 or TRBV12-4 and TRBJ1-5; 9 nucleotides line up with TRBD1. V gave up 7 bases and J gave up 4 bases; unmatched junction bases: 5. The CDR3 is 14 amino acids. The CDR3 sequence is CASTKTGGNQPQHF. CDR3 nucleotides: TGTGCCAGCACCAAGACAGGGGGAAATCAGCCCCAGCATTTT.

There are a few counts of this clonotype. V usage is TRBV29-1 and J usage is TRBJ1-5; possibly TRBD1 for D (5 bases). Germline values: CDR1 SQVTM, CDR2 ANQGSEA. The CDR3 has 13 residues. Deletions cut 0 bases from V and 8 bases from J, with 11 bases between. The CDR3 here is CSVEDVQGEPQHF. The CDR3 nucleotides are TGCAGCGTTGAAGATGTGCAGGGTGAGCCCCAGCATTTT.

This chain links TRBV2 with TRBJ1-5; weak D call: TRBD1 (5 bases). The CDR3 has 12 amino acids. Germline V gives CDR1 SNHLY, CDR2 FYNNEI. The germline V and J ends were trimmed by 8 bases and 8 bases, with 13 bases remaining between them. Here the CDR3 reads CASVIGTEPQHF. In nucleotides, the CDR3 is TGTGCCAGCGTCATAGGGACGGAGCCCCAGCATTTT.

This clonotype was counted ten times or more. The V and J genes are TRBV4-3 and TRBJ1-2; D is unresolved. Trimming removed 1 base at V and 4 bases at J, with 13 bases between. Germline loops: CDR1 LGHNA, CDR2 YSLEER. This CDR3 has 15 residues. The CDR3 reads CASSQVIQNSYGYTF. CDR3 bases: TGCGCCAGCAGCCAAGTTATCCAGAACAGCTATGGCTACACCTTC.

This clonotype has a handful of counts. The rearrangement joins TRBV7-9 to TRBJ1-1; the D gene is possibly TRBD1 (5 bases). CDR3 length: 15 residues. The V and J ends lost 5 bases and 4 bases respectively, with 17 bases between them. Germline lookup yields CDR1 SEHNR and CDR2 FQNEAQ (reference sequence). CDR3 region: CASSPTGGFRTEAFF. The CDR3 bases are TGTGCCAGCAGCCCAACGGGGGGTTTTCGCACTGAAGCTTTCTTT.

This chain connects TRBV29-1 to TRBJ1-1; D gene unclear. Trimming pared 4 bases from V and 1 base from J, leaving 10 bases between. CDR1 and CDR2 (germline): SQVTM, ANQGSEA. The CDR3 runs to 13 residues. The CDR3 reads CSVAGEENTEAFF. The CDR3 DNA is TGCAGCGTTGCCGGAGAAGAGAACACTGAAGCTTTCTTT. The variable domain in full, completed from reference TRBV29-1 and TRBJ1-1, reads SAVISQKPSRDICQRGTSLTIQCQVDSQVTMMFWYRQQPGQSLTLIATANQGSEATYESGFVIDKFPISRPNLTFSTLTVSNMSPEDSSIYLCSVAGEENTEAFFGQGTRLTVV.

J is TRBJ2-6 and V is TRBV12-3 or TRBV12-4, with D tentatively TRBD1 (6 bases). V was shortened by 4 bases and J by 19 bases, with 17 bases between the two germline ends. The CDR3 covers 12 residues. The CDR3 reads CASSSRQARSTF. In DNA form, the CDR3 reads TGTGCCAGCAGTTCCCGACAGGCCCGCTCCACTTTC.

J is TRBJ2-7 and V is TRBV3-1, with D uncertain. The germline V gene has CDR1 LGHDT and CDR2 YNNKEL (reference sequence). V shed 3 bases and J shed 0 bases, with 9 bases lying between them. CDR3 length: 14 residues. The CDR3 region has the DNA TGTGCCAGCAGCCAGGGAATAAGCTCCTACGAGCAGTACTTC. Its translation is CASSQGISSYEQYF.

In its sample, this clonotype was seen a few times. The V gene is TRBV2, the J gene TRBJ2-1; 7 nucleotides agree with TRBD2. Germline loops: CDR1 SNHLY, CDR2 FYNNEI. Trimming removed 5 bases from V and 4 bases from J; junction bases left unmatched: 8. The CDR3 sequence is 15 residues long. Here the CDR3 DNA reads TGTGCCAGCAGTTCCTCTAGCGGACCTTACAATGAGCAGTTCTTC. Amino acid sequence: CASSSSSGPYNEQFF.

This clonotype was detected only a few times. The chain has TRBV7-8 and TRBJ2-1, with 13 bases fitting TRBD2. V lost 10 bases and J lost 9; bases outside the gene matches: 6. The CDR3 has 13 residues. The germline CDR1 and CDR2 sequences are SGHVS and FQNEAQ. In nucleotides, the CDR3 is TGTGCCACCAGGACTAGCGGGAGTACTGAGCAGTTCTTC. As protein: CATRTSGSTEQFF.

This clonotype appeared a few times. The chain recombines TRBV20-1 with TRBJ2-2; 7 bases agree with TRBD2. Germline V gives CDR1 DFQATT, CDR2 SNEGSKA (reference sequence). The trim removed 0 bases at V and 4 bases at J, leaving 5 bases unmatched. CDR3 length equals 15 residues. This CDR3 reads CSARDPSGITGELFF. The CDR3 bases are TGCAGTGCTAGAGATCCTAGCGGCATCACCGGGGAGCTGTTTTTT.

The chain is built from TRBV20-1 and TRBJ2-2; 7 bases fit TRBD2. Germline-derived CDR1 and CDR2 are DFQATT and SNEGSKA (reference sequence). V lost 1 base, J lost 2 bases, and 1 base stayed unmatched. The CDR3 loop spans 14 amino acids. In DNA form, the CDR3 reads TGCAGTGCTAGAGCGGGAGGAAACACCGGGGAGCTGTTTTTT. It codes for CSARAGGNTGELFF.

This clonotype came up a few times. This chain joins TRBV7-8 and TRBJ2-3; D unresolved. Germline V gene data show CDR1 as SGHVS and CDR2 as FQNEAQ. Trimming took off 3 bases at V and 1 base at J, with 11 bases between the two ends. This CDR3 is 15 amino acids long. The CDR3 loop is CASSFSPHGTDTQYF. The CDR3 bases are TGTGCCAGCAGCTTTTCCCCCCACGGCACAGATACGCAGTATTTT.

This clonotype was detected a few times. The V gene is TRBV20-1, the J gene TRBJ1-4, with a possible D match to TRBD1 (6 bases). The ends were cut back, 6 bases at V and 3 bases at J, with 20 bases in the middle. The CDR3 loop spans 16 amino acids. CDR1 is DFQATT and CDR2 is SNEGSKA in the germline V gene (reference sequence). The CDR3 spells CSAHGVVGAANEKLFF. The CDR3 nucleotides read TGCAGTGCCCACGGGGTTGTGGGGGCGGCTAATGAAAAACTGTTTTTT.

This clonotype was counted a few times. V gene TRBV5-1 combines with J gene TRBJ1-6; D is unclear. CDR1 SGHRS and CDR2 YFSETQ come from the germline V gene. With 0 bases removed from V and 6 bases from J, the gap between germline ends came to 10 bases. The CDR3 runs to 15 residues. CDR3 sequence (DNA): TGCGCCAGCAGCTTGGAGGGCCCGGGTAATTCACCCCTCCACTTT. Translated, it gives CASSLEGPGNSPLHF.

This rearrangement joins TRBV14 to TRBJ1-1, with D possibly being TRBD1 (5 bases). Germline CDR1 SGHDN, CDR2 FVKESK. CDR3 length equals 12 residues. Deletions cut 3 bases from V and 7 bases from J, with 9 bases between. The CDR3 nucleotides read TGTGCCAGCAGCCAGAACAGGCTTGAAGCTTTCTTT. Encoded protein: CASSQNRLEAFF.

This clonotype came up many times. This CDR3 is CASSLAGGASTDTQYF. CDR3 nucleotide sequence: TGTGCCAGCAGCTTAGCGGGAGGCGCTAGCACAGATACGCAGTATTTT. V and J are TRBV7-8 and TRBJ2-3; possible D gene TRBD2, 6 bases. CDR1 and CDR2 from the germline V gene are SGHVS and FQNEAQ. Trimming took off 0 bases at V and 0 bases at J, with 10 bases between the two ends. This CDR3 is 16 amino acids long.

This chain uses TRBV7-9 with TRBJ1-2; D gene unclear. This CDR3 contains 15 residues. CDR1 and CDR2 (germline): SEHNR, FQNEAQ (reference sequence). V gave up 4 bases and J gave up 5 bases, with 17 bases separating them. Here the CDR3 DNA reads TGTGCCAGCAGCTCAGGAGAAAACCCTATGTATGGCTACACCTTC. Protein: CASSSGENPMYGYTF.

By sample fraction, this clonotype is medium-sized. V is TRBV3-1 and J is TRBJ2-3; D is ambiguous. The germline V gene has CDR1 LGHDT and CDR2 YNNKEL (reference sequence). The CDR3 runs to 16 residues. V was pared by 0 bases and J by 6 bases, with 16 bases between. The CDR3 DNA is TGTGCCAGCAGCCAAGAACGGGTAGATCTTCGGGATACGCAGTATTTT. As protein: CASSQERVDLRDTQYF.

The chain has TRBV10-3 and TRBJ2-5; D is perhaps TRBD1 or TRBD2 (6 bases each). V was shortened by 2 bases and J by 4 bases, with 14 bases between the two germline ends. The CDR3 has 15 amino acids. The germline V gene encodes CDR1 ENHRY and CDR2 SYGVKD. CDR3 coding DNA: TGTGCCATCAGTGAGAGGCAGGGGAGGTCAGAGACCCAGTACTTC. Protein product: CAISERQGRSETQYF.

This clonotype was seen at least ten times. This chain joins TRBV12-3 or TRBV12-4 and TRBJ1-2; a possible D gene is TRBD1 (6 bases). This CDR3 has 14 amino acids. The ends were cut back, 8 bases at V and 7 bases at J, with 20 bases in the middle. The CDR3 here is CASLSPANRAGYTF. For the CDR3, the DNA is TGTGCCAGCCTCTCCCCCGCCAACAGGGCTGGCTACACCTTC.

The rearrangement joins TRBV6-5 to TRBJ1-6, with no clear D. V was clipped by 3 bases and J by 8 bases, with 14 bases between them. This CDR3 is 15 amino acids long. Germline V gene data show CDR1 as MNHEY and CDR2 as SVGAGI. CDR3 sequence: CASSYRGFFDSPLHF. In DNA, the CDR3 is TGTGCCAGCAGTTATCGGGGTTTTTTTGATTCACCCCTCCACTTT.

Only a few counts were recorded for this clonotype. The rearrangement joins TRBV4-1 to TRBJ1-1, with no clear D. This CDR3 region has 12 residues. V was shortened by 4 bases and J by 3 bases, with 6 bases between the two germline ends. Germline V gene sequence: CDR1 MGHRA, CDR2 YSYEKL. The CDR3 DNA follows: TGCGCCAGCAGCCGCGGGGACACTGAAGCTTTCTTT. Its protein product is CASSRGDTEAFF.

The rearrangement uses TRBV5-1 and TRBJ1-1, with D perhaps matching TRBD1 (6 bases). This CDR3 has 16 amino acids. V was cut by 4 bases and J by 6 bases, with 22 bases left in between. In germline, CDR1 is SGHRS, CDR2 YFSETQ. CDR3 sequence reads: CASSLLTQGREPEAFF. The CDR3 DNA follows: TGCGCCAGCAGCCTCTTGACACAGGGAAGGGAGCCTGAAGCTTTCTTT. Variable domain in full (rest from reference TRBV5-1 and TRBJ1-1): KAGVTQTPRYLIKTRGQQVTLSCSPISGHRSVSWYQQTPGQGLQFLFEYFSETQRNKGNFPGRFSGRQFSNSRSEMNVSTLELGDSALYLCASSLLTQGREPEAFFGQGTRLTVV.